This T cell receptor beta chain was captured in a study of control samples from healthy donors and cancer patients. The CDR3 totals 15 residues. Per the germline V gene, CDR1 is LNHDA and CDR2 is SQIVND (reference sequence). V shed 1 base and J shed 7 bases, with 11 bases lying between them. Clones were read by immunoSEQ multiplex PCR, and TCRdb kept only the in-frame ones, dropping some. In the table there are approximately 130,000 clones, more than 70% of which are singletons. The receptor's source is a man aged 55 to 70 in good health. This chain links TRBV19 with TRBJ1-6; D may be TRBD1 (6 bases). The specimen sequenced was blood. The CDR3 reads CASSIGQGFNSPLHF. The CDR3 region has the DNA TGTGCCAGTAGTATAGGGCAGGGGTTCAATTCACCCCTCCACTTT.